One sample yielded the 27 T cell receptor beta chains listed below, sequenced in a study of blood T cell repertoires in COVID-19. Method: immunoSEQ multiplex PCR; TCRdb's copy keeps in-frame clones and lacks some. Of hundreds of thousands of clones listed, 85% to 90% were seen once; the top ten hold 0.95% to 1.2%. Specimen: PBMCs or T cells enriched from blood (not recorded which). The receptors stem from a man aged 25-40 years who had recovered from COVID-19.

The chain links TRBV4-1 to TRBJ1-5; D ambiguous. CDR1 MGHRA and CDR2 YSYEKL come from the germline V gene. Trimming took 4 bases from V and 5 from J, leaving 12 bases between them. The CDR3 is made up of 14 amino acids. The CDR3 region has the DNA TGCGCCAGCAGCCTCGATGGGCTGTATCAGCCCCAGCATTTT. Translated: CASSLDGLYQPQHF.

The J gene is TRBJ2-1, the V gene TRBV4-1; TRBD2 matches 7 bases. Germline CDR1 is MGHRA and CDR2 is YSYEKL. V trimming: 3 bases; J trimming: 6 bases; junction bases outside the gene matches: 5. CDR3 length: 14 amino acids. This CDR3 is CASSHPPSGNEQFF. The CDR3 nucleotides are TGCGCCAGCAGCCACCCCCCTAGCGGCAATGAGCAGTTCTTC.

The chain combines TRBV4-2 with TRBJ2-7; D is perhaps TRBD1 (5 bases). Germline CDR1 and CDR2: LGHNA and YNFKEQ. V lost 0 bases and J lost 3, with 15 bases in between. This CDR3 has 16 amino acids. The CDR3 coding sequence is TGTGCCAGCAGCCAAGATCCTGCAGGGCCTCGCTACGAGCAGTACTTC. It translates to CASSQDPAGPRYEQYF.

The table lists this clone with a few counts. V and J are TRBV28 and TRBJ1-2; perhaps TRBD1 as D (5 bases). The germline V gene encodes CDR1 MDHEN and CDR2 SYDVKM. This CDR3 spans 13 amino acids. V was clipped by 3 bases and J by 4 bases, with 9 bases between them. CDR3 nucleotide sequence: TGTGCCAGCAGTTTTTCGGGGGGCTATGGCTACACCTTC. This sequence encodes CASSFSGGYGYTF.

V and J are TRBV11-2 and TRBJ2-5; TRBD1 matches 7 bases. Looked up from germline, CDR1 is SGHAT and CDR2 is FQNNGV. The trim removed 5 bases at V and 2 bases at J, leaving 17 bases unmatched. The CDR3 is made up of 18 amino acids. The CDR3 coding sequence is TGTGCCAGCAGCCTAACGAGTCTAAGGACAGGAGAACAAGAGACCCAGTACTTC. Translation: CASSLTSLRTGEQETQYF.

V is TRBV27 and J is TRBJ2-7; D unresolved. The CDR3 is 14 amino acids. The germline V gene encodes CDR1 MNHEY and CDR2 SMNVEV (reference sequence). V lost 3 bases, J lost 7 bases, and 16 bases lay in between. The CDR3: CASSFNEVVREQYF. CDR3 in DNA: TGTGCCAGCAGTTTTAATGAAGTTGTACGGGAGCAGTACTTC.

This chain uses TRBV12-3 or TRBV12-4 with TRBJ1-2; perhaps TRBD1 as D (5 bases). CDR3 length equals 13 residues. V lost 3 bases and J lost 4, with 9 bases in between. The CDR3 DNA sequence: TGTGCCAGCAGTTTTCAGGGTGGCTATGGCTACACCTTC. Translating gives CASSFQGGYGYTF.

V usage is TRBV11-2 and J usage is TRBJ2-2, with D perhaps TRBD2 (5 bases). The CDR3 runs 14 residues. Trimming stripped 5 bases from V and 5 bases from J, with 12 bases between. The V gene's germline CDR1 is SGHAT and CDR2 FQNNGV. The CDR3 spells CASSALSGTGELFF. DNA of the CDR3: TGTGCCAGCAGCGCCCTGTCGGGGACCGGGGAGCTGTTTTTT.

The count of this clone is one. This chain connects TRBV19 to TRBJ2-1; D is uncertain. Trimming removed 5 bases from V and 8 bases from J, with 22 bases in between. The CDR3 loop spans 16 amino acids. Per the germline V gene, CDR1 is LNHDA and CDR2 is SQIVND (reference sequence). The CDR3 nucleotides read TGTGCCAGTAGTCCTCGGGTAACCCGAGCCCCGGATGAGCAGTTCTTC. It is translated as CASSPRVTRAPDEQFF.

The V call is TRBV18, the J call TRBJ1-2; weak D call: TRBD1 (6 bases). Trimming pared 4 bases from V and 2 bases from J, leaving 14 bases between. The CDR3 extends over 15 amino acids. Germline CDR1 and CDR2: KGHSH and LQKENI. The CDR3 protein is CASSQDRAPNYGYTF. DNA of the CDR3: TGTGCCAGCTCACAGGACAGAGCCCCGAACTATGGCTACACCTTC.

The rearrangement links TRBV7-9 to TRBJ2-1; 11 bases line up with TRBD2. The CDR3 consists of 14 residues. CDR1 and CDR2 (germline): SEHNR, FQNEAQ (reference sequence). J lost 7 bases, V lost 3 bases, and 2 bases had no gene match. CDR3 sequence: CASSFTSGRNEQFF. The DNA of the CDR3 is TGTGCCAGCAGCTTTACTAGCGGGAGAAATGAGCAGTTCTTC.

The chain links TRBV6-5 to TRBJ2-7; 13 positions agree with TRBD2. V lost 5 bases to trimming and J lost 6 bases; unmatched junction nucleotides: 4. Germline-derived CDR1 and CDR2 are MNHEY and SVGAGI. This CDR3 is built from 14 residues. CDR3 in DNA: TGTGCCAGCAGTAGGACTAGCGGGAGTCCCGAGCAGTACTTC. Amino acids: CASSRTSGSPEQYF.

This chain links TRBV28 with TRBJ1-3, with D possibly matching TRBD1 (5 bases). The CDR3 has 15 residues. Germline lookup yields CDR1 MDHEN and CDR2 SYDVKM. Between the trimmed V and J ends, which lost 4 bases and 5 bases, there was a span of 15 bases. The CDR3 reads CASSSSQGARNTIYF. DNA of the CDR3: TGTGCCAGCAGTTCATCCCAGGGCGCCCGAAACACCATATATTTT. Together with reference TRBV28 and TRBJ1-3, the CDR3 gives the full variable domain: DVKVTQSSRYLVKRTGEKVFLECVQDMDHENMFWYRQDPGLGLRLIYFSYDVKMKEKGDIPEGYSVSREKKERFSLILESASTNQTSMYLCASSSSQGARNTIYFGEGSWLTVV.

This chain connects TRBV19 to TRBJ1-1; TRBD1 is a possible D gene (5 bases). This CDR3 contains 14 residues. The germline V gene encodes CDR1 LNHDA and CDR2 SQIVND (reference sequence). V was clipped by 6 bases and J by 5 bases, with 16 bases between them. The CDR3 protein is CASRPRFRVTEAFF. The CDR3 nucleotides are TGTGCCAGTAGGCCTCGGTTCAGGGTGACTGAAGCTTTCTTT.

This chain connects TRBV19 to TRBJ1-5; D call uncertain. The V end lost 4 bases, the J end lost 4 bases, and 8 bases lay between the germline ends. CDR1 is LNHDA, CDR2 SQIVND, per germline (reference sequence). The length of the CDR3 is 13 residues. The CDR3 loop reads CASSNSLNQPQHF. The CDR3 bases are TGTGCCAGTAGTAACAGTTTAAATCAGCCCCAGCATTTT.

The CDR3 nucleotides read TGCGCCAGCAGCCCAGGACTTTTCTCTGGGGCCAACGTCCTGACTTTC. Protein product: CASSPGLFSGANVLTF. The chain uses TRBV4-1 and TRBJ2-6; possibly TRBD2 for D (5 bases). The CDR3 extends over 16 amino acids. V lost 4 bases and J lost 0, with 10 bases in between. The germline V gene has CDR1 MGHRA and CDR2 YSYEKL.

The chain joins TRBV28 to TRBJ2-7; D perhaps matches TRBD2 (5 bases). In germline, CDR1 is MDHEN, CDR2 SYDVKM. CDR3 length equals 12 residues. Trimming cost V 5 bases and J 5 bases, with 10 bases left between them. The CDR3 here is CASSSAGNEQYF. The CDR3 DNA reads as TGTGCCAGCAGTAGTGCCGGGAACGAGCAGTACTTC.

The J gene is TRBJ1-1, the V gene TRBV19, with D perhaps TRBD1 (6 bases). The CDR3 has 15 residues. V was pared by 6 bases and J by 4 bases, with 18 bases between. CDR1 and CDR2 (germline): LNHDA, SQIVND (reference sequence). The CDR3: CASRKEQGSFTEAFF. The CDR3 nucleotides are TGTGCCAGTAGGAAAGAACAGGGTTCGTTCACTGAAGCTTTCTTT. Filled out from reference TRBV19 and TRBJ1-1, the complete variable domain reads DGGITQSPKYLFRKEGQNVTLSCEQNLNHDAMYWYRQDPGQGLRLIYYSQIVNDFQKGDIAEGYSVSREKKESFPLTVTSAQKNPTAFYLCASRKEQGSFTEAFFGQGTRLTVV.

The chain carries TRBV2 and TRBJ2-7; no reliable D call. The CDR3 sequence is 14 residues long. Germline CDR1 and CDR2: SNHLY and FYNNEI. Trimming shortened V by 3 bases and J by 6 bases, and 15 bases separated the two germline ends. The CDR3 DNA reads as TGTGCCAGCAGTGAGGTCTCTACCCGCCCCGAGCAGTACTTC. As protein: CASSEVSTRPEQYF.

This chain connects TRBV10-3 to TRBJ2-6; 12 nucleotides align to TRBD1. This CDR3 region has 18 residues. The V gene's germline CDR1 is ENHRY and CDR2 SYGVKD. After removal of 0 bases from V and 3 bases from J, the junction contained 3 bases not matched to a gene. The chain's CDR3 is CAISESGTGGVGANVLTF. The CDR3 nucleotides read TGTGCCATCAGTGAGTCTGGGACAGGGGGCGTTGGGGCCAACGTCCTGACTTTC.

The J gene is TRBJ2-2, the V gene TRBV9, with 7 bases aligning to TRBD1. The ends lost 3 bases at V and 4 bases at J; junction bases unmatched: 15. The CDR3 runs 18 residues. CDR1 SGDLS and CDR2 YYNGEE come from the germline V gene. Here the CDR3 DNA reads TGTGCCAGCAGCGACCCCCGACAGGGCTTACGTAGCACCGGGGAGCTGTTTTTT. Protein sequence: CASSDPRQGLRSTGELFF.

V and J are TRBV24-1 and TRBJ2-1; no clear D. The CDR3 runs 15 residues. Germline V gene data show CDR1 as KGHDR and CDR2 as SFDVKD. V lost 1 base, J lost 5 bases, and 11 bases lay in between. CDR3 protein: CATSDFVSSHNEQFF. The CDR3 nucleotides read TGTGCCACCAGTGATTTTGTTTCGTCCCACAATGAGCAGTTCTTC.

This chain joins TRBV3-1 (or the pseudogene TRBV3-2) and TRBJ1-3, with 9 bases identical to TRBD1. Germline trimming cut 2 bases from V and 8 bases from J; bases unmatched to any gene: 7. This CDR3 comprises 15 residues. Germline assignment: CDR1 LGHDT and CDR2 YNNKEL (reference sequence). This CDR3 reads CASSQPQDRGDTIYF. The CDR3, as DNA: TGTGCCAGCAGCCAACCCCAGGACAGGGGAGACACCATATATTTT.

This clone came up once. This chain uses TRBV12-3 or TRBV12-4 with TRBJ2-2; D gene unclear. There are 12 residues in the CDR3. V gave up 5 bases and J gave up 8 bases, with 9 bases separating them. DNA of the CDR3: TGTGCCAGCAGTAGTGAGGAAGGGGAGCTGTTTTTT. Residues: CASSSEEGELFF.

The V gene is TRBV20-1, the J gene TRBJ1-4, with a possible D match to TRBD1 (5 bases). This CDR3 has 15 residues. Trimming cost V 3 bases and J 4 bases, with 15 bases left between them. Germline loops: CDR1 DFQATT, CDR2 SNEGSKA (reference sequence). Written as DNA, the CDR3 is TGCAGTGCTAGTTCCCGACAGCCCCTTAATGAAAAACTGTTTTTT. Amino acid sequence: CSASSRQPLNEKLFF.

The chain has TRBV5-1 and TRBJ2-2; 8 bases line up with TRBD1. Germline CDR1 SGHRS, CDR2 YFSETQ. The CDR3 covers 14 residues. Trimming cost V 9 bases and J 5 bases; bases outside gene matches: 9. CDR3 in amino acids: CATSGTGGTGELFF. CDR3 in DNA: TGCGCCACCTCCGGCACAGGGGGAACCGGGGAGCTGTTTTTT. The full variable domain, rest sourced from reference TRBV5-1 and TRBJ2-2, is KAGVTQTPRYLIKTRGQQVTLSCSPISGHRSVSWYQQTPGQGLQFLFEYFSETQRNKGNFPGRFSGRQFSNSRSEMNVSTLELGDSALYLCATSGTGGTGELFFGEGSRLTVL.

The rearrangement uses TRBV19 and TRBJ1-1, with D tentatively TRBD1 (5 bases). The V gene lost 2 bases and the J gene lost 1 base, with 14 bases spanning the gap. The CDR3 length is 16 residues. Germline-derived CDR1 and CDR2 are LNHDA and SQIVND (reference sequence). The CDR3 spells CASSILTTATNTEAFF. The DNA for the CDR3 is TGTGCCAGTAGTATATTGACGACAGCCACGAACACTGAAGCTTTCTTT.